This is a list of T cell receptor beta chains from one sample in a study of radiotherapy plus CTLA-4 blockade in lung cancer. Profiling relied on immunoSEQ multiplex PCR, and the TCRdb table lists in-frame clones only, not all of them. This table holds about 51,000 clones, 70% to 80% found once. Specimen: peripheral blood, collected from a patient treated with radiotherapy plus ipilimumab. These receptors were taken from a human donor with non-small cell lung cancer who had a complete response to radiotherapy plus ipilimumab. The conserved cysteine and the conserved F or W are not part of the CDR3 here.

TRBJ2-3,TRBV6-5,ASSYGQGTDTQY
TRBJ2-5,TRBV6-1,ASRSGLAGRETQY
TRBJ1-1,TRBV19,ASRSHRATTEAF
TRBJ2-3,TRBV6-1,ASTTQQGTTDTQY
TRBJ2-7,TRBV6-4,ASSSGQGAREQY
TRBJ2-7,TRBV5-6,ASSLVSRSSYEQY
TRBJ2-1,TRBV5-1,ASSLDLAGGHNEQF
TRBJ2-2,TRBV7-7,ASSSGQNTGELF
TRBJ2-2,TRBV7-8,ASSSTGTNTGELF
TRBJ2-7,TRBV2,ASRSGTGLYFSYEQY
TRBJ2-7,TRBV10-3,AISESGTGGPVYEQY
TRBJ1-2,TRBV4-3,ASSHASGVTNYGYT
TRBJ1-1,TRBV6-5,ASSPDTLNTEAF
TRBJ1-3,TRBV4-3,ASSQEPQISAGNTIY
TRBJ1-1,TRBV29-1,SVVGGRGEAF
TRBJ2-1,TRBV4-3,ASSQNRGSSDHNEQF
TRBJ2-2,TRBV9,ASSVASSGRVDTGELF
TRBJ1-1,TRBV11-2,ASSLEGGVYTEAF
TRBJ1-4,TRBV6-1,ASSLQGYEKLF
TRBJ2-1,TRBV4-1,ASRQLAVAYNEQF
TRBJ2-4,TRBV30,AWSGERGNIQY
TRBJ2-5,TRBV7-9,ASSLEVKRETQY
TRBJ2-1,TRBV5-6,ASSTQYNEQF
TRBJ2-5,TRBV30,AWSYQTGGAGETQY
TRBJ1-2,TRBV18,ASSPGDGGNYGYT
TRBJ1-2,TRBV7-8,ASSLGGQIYGYT
TRBJ1-2,TRBV10-2,ASSEWAGGKRDYGYT